The 15 T cell receptor beta chains reported below all come from one sample, sequenced in a study of T cell repertoires in cytomegalovirus infection. One entry per CDR3 protein results from TCRdb running MiXCR on the reads. This table has about a million distinct CDR3 sequences, about a third appearing once. The antigens these receptors bind are not known. Here the sequenced sample was cultured CD8+ T cells from PBMCs, taken from culture after CMV antigen stimulation. The receptors here all came from a human donor in good health (CMV status not recorded). Some clones in this sample may be carry-over from other donors' samples.

This CDR3 reads CASSRLGQGDKNEQYF. CDR3 coding DNA: TGTGCCAGCAGCCGCCTAGGACAGGGGGATAAGAACGAGCAGTACTTC. This chain connects TRBV14 to TRBJ2-7; 10 bases are a match to TRBD1. The V and J ends lost 4 bases and 5 bases, in that order; junction bases with no gene match: 11. The germline V gene encodes CDR1 SGHDN and CDR2 FVKESK. This CDR3 region has 16 residues.

On this clonotype: A junction boundary mismatches the germline segment, possibly from a read error. V gene TRBV7-2 combines with J gene TRBJ2-1, with 11 bases identical to TRBD2. Germline values: CDR1 SGHTA, CDR2 FQGNSA. CDR3 length: 15 residues. The CDR3 coding sequence is TGTGCCAGCAGCTTCCTAGCGGGGGGATACAATGAGCAGATCTTC. Its translation is CASSFLAGGYNEQIF.

This clonotype has only a few counts. This sequence joins TRBV12-3 or TRBV12-4 and TRBJ2-7; D perhaps matches TRBD1 (5 bases). V was clipped by 5 bases and J by 4 bases, with 15 bases between them. CDR3 length: 14 amino acids. The CDR3 nucleotides are TGTGCCAGCAGTCAAAGTGGACAAGGGTACGAGCAGTACTTC. It yields the protein CASSQSGQGYEQYF.

This sequence joins TRBV6-2 or TRBV6-3 and TRBJ1-2; D not resolved. The V gene lost 4 bases and the J gene lost 2 bases, with 8 bases spanning the gap. Germline V CDR1 and CDR2: MNHEY, SVGEGT. The CDR3 sequence is 13 residues long. CDR3 region: CASSSMGNYGYTF. For the CDR3, the DNA is TGTGCCAGCAGTTCGATGGGGAACTATGGCTACACCTTC.

The chain is built from TRBV7-9 and TRBJ2-7; 11 bases line up with TRBD1. This CDR3 contains 14 residues. Trimming took 4 bases from V and 6 from J; bases not matched to a gene: 5. Germline CDR1 reads SEHNR; CDR2 reads FQNEAQ (reference sequence). As DNA, the CDR3 is TGTGCCAGCAGCTCCGGGACAGGGGGGGTCGAGCAGTACGTC. As protein: CASSSGTGGVEQYV.

The CDR3 is CASSPTLAIARTDTQYF. The DNA of the CDR3 is TGTGCCAGCAGTCCTACTCTAGCGATTGCTCGCACAGATACGCAGTATTTT. The rearrangement uses TRBV27 and TRBJ2-3; possible D gene TRBD2, 6 bases. From germline, CDR1 is MNHEY and CDR2 SMNVEV (reference sequence). V lost 5 bases to trimming and J lost 1 base, with 19 bases between them. CDR3 length: 17 amino acids.

Worth noting for this clonotype: One junction end disagrees with the germline gene, perhaps due to a read error. The J gene is TRBJ1-2, the V gene TRBV12-3 or TRBV12-4; no clear D. The CDR3 is 12 residues long. Here the CDR3 reads CVSSPSGYGYTF. In DNA form, the CDR3 reads TGTGTCAGCAGTCCCTCGGGCTATGGCTACACCTTC.

The V and J genes are TRBV6-5 and TRBJ2-4; 10 bases agree with TRBD2. Germline CDR1 reads MNHEY; CDR2 reads SVGAGI. The CDR3 has 16 residues. The V segment lost 6 bases and the J segment 2 bases; nucleotides outside the gene matches: 7. This chain's CDR3 is CASSPSSGGSKNIQYF. The CDR3 DNA reads as TGTGCCAGCAGCCCTTCTAGCGGGGGATCCAAAAACATTCAGTACTTC.

This clonotype came up a few times. The chain employs TRBV4-1 and TRBJ1-3; perhaps TRBD1 as D (5 bases). Trimming shortened V by 4 bases and J by 6 bases, and 19 bases separated the two germline ends. CDR1 is MGHRA and CDR2 is YSYEKL in the germline V gene. The CDR3 contains 16 residues. The CDR3 region is CASSRDGQGWENTIYF. CDR3 sequence (DNA): TGCGCCAGCAGCCGGGACGGACAAGGATGGGAAAACACCATATATTTT.

About this clonotype: One end of the junction varies from germline; a read error may be responsible. The rearrangement links TRBV7-8 to TRBJ2-7; D uncertain. Germline V gives CDR1 SGHVS, CDR2 FQNEAQ. The CDR3 extends over 12 amino acids. CDR3 nucleotide sequence: TGTGCCAGCAGCACCAGCTCCTACGGGCAGTACTTC. Protein product: CASSTSSYGQYF.

V gene TRBV20-1 combines with J gene TRBJ1-2; D gene uncertain. The CDR3 runs to 14 residues. Germline lookup yields CDR1 DFQATT and CDR2 SNEGSKA (reference sequence). Trimming took 2 bases from V and 1 from J, leaving 11 bases between them. The CDR3 protein is CSARIGWINYGYTF. CDR3 DNA: TGCAGTGCTAGAATAGGGTGGATTAACTATGGCTACACCTTC.

This chain connects TRBV19 to TRBJ1-2; D not certain. Between the trimmed V and J ends, which lost 5 bases and 6 bases, there was a span of 19 bases. This CDR3 contains 15 residues. Germline CDR1 and CDR2: LNHDA and SQIVND (reference sequence). CDR3 DNA sequence: TGTGCCAGTAGTGGATACAGTTCTATTCTGGATGGCTACACCTTC. This gives the protein CASSGYSSILDGYTF.

This clonotype occurred many times. The chain carries TRBV12-5 and TRBJ1-5; a weak D match, TRBD1 (6 bases). This CDR3 is built from 16 residues. V was clipped by 3 bases and J by 4 bases, with 16 bases between them. The V gene's germline CDR1 is LGHNT and CDR2 FRNRAP. CDR3 bases: TGTGCTAGTGGTTTCGGGGACACACGAGGAAATCAGCCCCAGCATTTT. Translating it yields CASGFGDTRGNQPQHF.

This sequence joins TRBV6-1 and TRBJ2-5; 7 nucleotides agree with TRBD1. The CDR3 covers 15 residues. The J segment lost 2 bases and the V segment lost 4 bases, leaving 7 bases of the junction unmatched. Germline values: CDR1 MNHNS, CDR2 SASEGT. This CDR3 reads CASSAPRQGQETQYF. The CDR3 DNA sequence: TGTGCCAGCAGTGCGCCTCGACAGGGACAAGAGACCCAGTACTTC.

The table lists this clonotype with many counts. The chain combines TRBV5-8 with TRBJ2-1, with TRBD2 identical over 8 bases. V trimming: 1 base; J trimming: 6 bases; junction bases outside the gene matches: 6. Germline CDR1 reads SGHTS; CDR2 reads YDEGEE. The CDR3 is 15 amino acids. Written as DNA, the CDR3 is TGTGCCAGCAGCTTGATGGCTAGCGGGTTCAATGAGCAGTTCTTC. Its protein product is CASSLMASGFNEQFF. The full variable domain, completed using reference TRBV5-8 and TRBJ2-1, is EAGVTQSPTHLIKTRGQQATLRCSPISGHTSVYWYQQALGLGLQFLLWYDEGEERNRGNFPPRFSGRQFPNYSSELNVNALELEDSALYLCASSLMASGFNEQFFGPGTRLTVL.